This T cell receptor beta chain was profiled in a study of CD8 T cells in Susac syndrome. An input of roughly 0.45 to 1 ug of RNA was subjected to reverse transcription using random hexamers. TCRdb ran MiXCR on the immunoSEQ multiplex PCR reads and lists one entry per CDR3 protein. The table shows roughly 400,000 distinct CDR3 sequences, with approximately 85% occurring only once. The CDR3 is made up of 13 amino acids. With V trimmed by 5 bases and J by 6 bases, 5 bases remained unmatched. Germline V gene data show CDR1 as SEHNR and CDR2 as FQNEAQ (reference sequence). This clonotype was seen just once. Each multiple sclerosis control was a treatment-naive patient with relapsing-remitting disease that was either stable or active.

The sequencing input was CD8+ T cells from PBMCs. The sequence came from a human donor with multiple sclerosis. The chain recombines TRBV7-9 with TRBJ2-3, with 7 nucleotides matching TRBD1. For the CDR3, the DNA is TGTGCCAGCAGCCCGGACAGGCCGGATACGCAGTATTTT. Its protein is CASSPDRPDTQYF.